This TCR beta chain was documented in a study of beta chain features in type 1 diabetes. Regarding the study as a whole: The study found that naive, central memory and Treg TCRB repertoires appeared more similar in patients than in healthy donors. Across all four CD4+ subsets, people with type 1 diabetes showed modestly shorter TCRB CDR3s.

Every isolated RNA sample was fully reverse transcribed, so sequencing captured expressed TCRB transcripts. About 3.6 million reads was the average for naive, central memory and regulatory T cell samples. Using immunoSEQ multiplex PCR, the repertoire was profiled, and TCRdb retains in-frame clones only, with some absent. The data hold some 350,000 clones, with approximately 13% observed a single time. Germline V CDR1 and CDR2: LGHNA, YSLEER. V was trimmed by 0 bases and J by 3 bases, leaving 9 bases between them. CDR3 length: 15 residues. This clone has more than one count but fewer than ten. Its antigen is not known. Sorted CD4+ subsets: naive, central memory, regulatory, stem cell-like memory (CD45RO/CCR7/CD25/CD127/CD95/CD27 panel).

This receptor was obtained from a woman under 30 with type 1 diabetes. Sequenced input: naive CD4+ T cells from blood. The V gene is TRBV4-3, the J gene TRBJ2-1; tentatively, D is TRBD1 (6 bases). This chain's CDR3 is CASSQDGQYYNEQFF. CDR3 nucleotide sequence: TGCGCCAGCAGCCAAGACGGACAGTACTACAATGAGCAGTTCTTC.